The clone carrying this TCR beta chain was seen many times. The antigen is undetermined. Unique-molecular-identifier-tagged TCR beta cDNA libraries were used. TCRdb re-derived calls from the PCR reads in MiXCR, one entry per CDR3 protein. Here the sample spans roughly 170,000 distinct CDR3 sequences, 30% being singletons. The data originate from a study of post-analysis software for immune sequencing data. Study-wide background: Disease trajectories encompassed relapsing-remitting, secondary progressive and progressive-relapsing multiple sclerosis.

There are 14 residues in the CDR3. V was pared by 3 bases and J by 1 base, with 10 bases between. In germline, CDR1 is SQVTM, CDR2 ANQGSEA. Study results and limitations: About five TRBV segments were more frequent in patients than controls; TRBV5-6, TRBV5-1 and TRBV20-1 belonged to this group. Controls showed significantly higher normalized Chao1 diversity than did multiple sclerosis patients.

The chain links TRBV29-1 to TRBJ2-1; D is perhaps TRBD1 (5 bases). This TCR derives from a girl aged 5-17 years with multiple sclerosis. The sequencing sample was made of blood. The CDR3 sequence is CSVEFRESYNEQFF. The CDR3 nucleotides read TGCAGCGTTGAGTTCAGGGAATCCTACAATGAGCAGTTCTTC.